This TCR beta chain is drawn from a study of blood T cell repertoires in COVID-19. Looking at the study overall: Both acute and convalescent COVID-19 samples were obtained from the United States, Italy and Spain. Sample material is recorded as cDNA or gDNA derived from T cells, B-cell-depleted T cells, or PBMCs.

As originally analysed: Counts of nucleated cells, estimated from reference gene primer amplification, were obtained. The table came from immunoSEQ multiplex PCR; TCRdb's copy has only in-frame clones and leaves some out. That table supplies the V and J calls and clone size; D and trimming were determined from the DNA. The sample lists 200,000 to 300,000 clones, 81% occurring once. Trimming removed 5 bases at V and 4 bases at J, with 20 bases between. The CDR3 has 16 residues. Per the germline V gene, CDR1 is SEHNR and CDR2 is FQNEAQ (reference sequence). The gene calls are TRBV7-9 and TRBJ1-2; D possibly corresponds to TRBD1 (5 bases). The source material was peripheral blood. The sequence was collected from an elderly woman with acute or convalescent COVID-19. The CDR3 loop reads CASSPSGGASIYGYTF. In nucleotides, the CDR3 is TGTGCCAGCAGCCCCAGTGGCGGGGCTTCTATCTATGGCTACACCTTC.